This TCR beta chain originates from a study of T cells in Graves' hyperthyroidism and ophthalmopathy. V shed 0 bases and J 9 bases; nucleotides not matched to a gene: 5. Germline V gene sequence: CDR1 SGHRS, CDR2 YFSETQ. The CDR3 sequence is 13 residues long. In this sample, this clonotype turned up a few times. Just one base apart from a much larger clone, this may be a read error. RNA transcripts were the template for amplifying TCR beta CDR3 regions. First-round RT-PCR of the TCR CDR3 relied on the HTBI primer set. TCRdb recomputed calls from the multiplex PCR reads with MiXCR, one row per CDR3 protein. The table has around 620,000 distinct CDR3 sequences, roughly 46% seen once.

Sequencing used peripheral blood or thyroid tissue (not recorded which). This sequence originates from an adult woman with Graves' disease, either hyperthyroidism or ophthalmopathy (not recorded which). This chain links TRBV5-1 with TRBJ2-7; 8 nucleotides align to TRBD2. The CDR3 is CASSLAGGDGQYF. As DNA, the CDR3 is TGCGCCAGCAGCTTGGCCGGGGGGGACGGGCAGTACTTC.